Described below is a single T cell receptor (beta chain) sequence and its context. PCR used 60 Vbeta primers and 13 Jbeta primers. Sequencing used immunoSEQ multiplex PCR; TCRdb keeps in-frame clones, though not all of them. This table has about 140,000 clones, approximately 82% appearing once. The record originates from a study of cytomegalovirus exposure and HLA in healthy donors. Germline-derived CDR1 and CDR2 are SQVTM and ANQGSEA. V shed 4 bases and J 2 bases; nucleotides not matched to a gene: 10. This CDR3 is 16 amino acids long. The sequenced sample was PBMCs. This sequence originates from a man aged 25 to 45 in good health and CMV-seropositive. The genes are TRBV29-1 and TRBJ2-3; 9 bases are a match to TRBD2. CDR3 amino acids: CSVGKALAGPTDTQYF. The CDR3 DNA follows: TGCAGCGTTGGCAAGGCGCTAGCGGGACCCACAGATACGCAGTATTTT.